One sample yielded the 14 T cell receptor beta chains listed below, sequenced in a study of blood T cell repertoires in COVID-19. Sequenced by immunoSEQ multiplex PCR; TCRdb stores in-frame clones only, minus some. The sample holds a few hundred thousand clones; around 83% are singletons and the top ten take roughly 1.3%. Sequencing used peripheral blood. All receptors come from a woman in her 50s with acute or convalescent COVID-19.

This sequence joins TRBV6-5 and TRBJ1-5, with D perhaps matching TRBD1 (5 bases). The CDR3 is 15 residues long. V lost 2 bases to trimming and J lost 0 bases, with 8 bases between them. Looked up from germline, CDR1 is MNHEY and CDR2 is SVGAGI. In nucleotides, the CDR3 is TGTGCCAGCAGTTACAACCAGGGTAGCAATCAGCCCCAGCATTTT. It is translated as CASSYNQGSNQPQHF.

The V gene is TRBV5-1, the J gene TRBJ2-3; TRBD1 agrees at 9 bases. Losses at the gene ends were 0 bases for V and 1 base for J; bases not matched to a gene: 3. Germline values: CDR1 SGHRS, CDR2 YFSETQ. The CDR3 sequence is 16 residues long. In nucleotides, the CDR3 is TGCGCCAGCAGCTTGGGGGACAGGGTAGGCACAGATACGCAGTATTTT. It encodes CASSLGDRVGTDTQYF.

This clone came up once. V gene TRBV3-1 (or the pseudogene TRBV3-2) combines with J gene TRBJ1-1; possible D gene TRBD1, 5 bases. The V gene's germline CDR1 is LGHDT and CDR2 YNNKEL (reference sequence). There are 12 residues in the CDR3. V gave up 7 bases and J gave up 5 bases, with 11 bases separating them. The CDR3 protein is CASTLGGTEAFF. As DNA, the CDR3 is TGTGCCAGCACCTTGGGGGGGACTGAAGCTTTCTTT.

V usage is TRBV19 and J usage is TRBJ2-3; D is unclear. The CDR3 covers 14 residues. Germline V CDR1 and CDR2: LNHDA, SQIVND (reference sequence). V was clipped by 1 base and J by 2 bases, with 7 bases between them. CDR3 region: CASSIGAATDTQYF. The CDR3 DNA reads as TGTGCCAGTAGTATAGGGGCTGCCACAGATACGCAGTATTTT. The complete variable domain, with remaining parts taken from reference TRBV19 and TRBJ2-3, reads DGGITQSPKYLFRKEGQNVTLSCEQNLNHDAMYWYRQDPGQGLRLIYYSQIVNDFQKGDIAEGYSVSREKKESFPLTVTSAQKNPTAFYLCASSIGAATDTQYFGPGTRLTVL.

As concerns this clone: Other DNA variants within this sample encode the same CDR3. The V call is TRBV7-9, the J call TRBJ2-5, with TRBD1 identical over 7 bases. V trimming: 6 bases; J trimming: 5 bases; junction bases outside the gene matches: 6. Germline V CDR1 and CDR2: SEHNR, FQNEAQ (reference sequence). The CDR3 spans 13 residues. The CDR3 region has the DNA TGTGCCAGCAGTAGGGGGCAGGGGGAGACCCAGTACTTC. This encodes CASSRGQGETQYF.

This clone appeared a few times. The J gene is TRBJ2-7, the V gene TRBV7-9; D is unclear. With 2 bases removed from V and 5 bases from J, the gap between germline ends came to 10 bases. Germline assignment: CDR1 SEHNR and CDR2 FQNEAQ (reference sequence). The CDR3 runs to 13 residues. DNA of the CDR3: TGTGCCAGCAGCTTATTTCAGGCTGACGAGCAGTACTTC. It yields the protein CASSLFQADEQYF.

The chain employs TRBV10-1 and TRBJ1-2; 9 nucleotides agree with TRBD1. The CDR3 is 12 amino acids. V shed 7 bases and J 10 bases; nucleotides not matched to a gene: 7. Germline V gene data show CDR1 as WNHNN and CDR2 as SYGVQD (reference sequence). The CDR3 spells CASTSGQGVYTF. The CDR3 bases are TGCGCCAGCACCTCGGGACAGGGAGTCTACACCTTC.

V is TRBV7-8 and J is TRBJ1-5; 7 bases are a match to TRBD1. After removal of 7 bases from V and 6 bases from J, the junction contained 6 bases not matched to a gene. This CDR3 has 13 residues. Germline values: CDR1 SGHVS, CDR2 FQNEAQ. The CDR3 sequence is CASTEGAGQPQHF. CDR3 in DNA: TGTGCCAGCACAGAGGGGGCAGGTCAGCCCCAGCATTTT. Combining the CDR3 with reference TRBV7-8 and TRBJ1-5 gives the whole variable domain GAGVSQSPRYKVAKRGQDVALRCDPISGHVSLFWYQQALGQGPEFLTYFQNEAQLDKSGLPSDRFFAERPEGSVSTLKIQRTQQEDSAVYLCASTEGAGQPQHFGDGTRLSIL.

The V and J genes are TRBV7-6 and TRBJ1-3; no definite D call. This CDR3 has 16 residues. Germline V gene lookup returns CDR1 SGHVS and CDR2 FNYEAQ. V was cut by 1 base and J by 0 bases, with 10 bases left in between. The CDR3 DNA follows: TGTGCCAGCAGCTTAGACGTTCACGGCTCTGGAAACACCATATATTTT. This codes for CASSLDVHGSGNTIYF.

The rearrangement links TRBV7-8 to TRBJ2-1; D may be TRBD1 (5 bases). Trimming removed 2 bases from V and 0 bases from J, with 8 bases in between. Germline V gene sequence: CDR1 SGHVS, CDR2 FQNEAQ. The CDR3 covers 15 residues. The CDR3 sequence is CASSLLGVSYNEQFF. In DNA, the CDR3 is TGTGCCAGCAGCTTATTAGGGGTCTCCTACAATGAGCAGTTCTTC.

The chain employs TRBV2 and TRBJ2-3; 9 bases are shared with TRBD2. Germline V gives CDR1 SNHLY, CDR2 FYNNEI. The J segment lost 4 bases and the V segment lost 4 bases, leaving 3 bases of the junction unmatched. The CDR3 covers 14 residues. The chain's CDR3 is CASSAGTSPDTQYF. The CDR3 coding sequence is TGTGCCAGCAGTGCCGGGACTAGCCCAGATACGCAGTATTTT. Full variable domain (outside the CDR3, taken from reference TRBV2 and TRBJ2-3): EPEVTQTPSHQVTQMGQEVILRCVPISNHLYFYWYRQILGQKVEFLVSFYNNEISEKSEIFDDQFSVERPDGSNFTLKIRSTKLEDSAMYFCASSAGTSPDTQYFGPGTRLTVL.

This chain connects TRBV24-1 to TRBJ1-1; D uncertain. CDR1 is KGHDR and CDR2 is SFDVKD in the germline V gene. V dropped 4 bases and J dropped 7 bases, with 12 bases sitting between them. CDR3 length: 13 residues. The CDR3 region has the DNA TGTGCCACCAGTGACCAGATGACACGTGAAGCTTTCTTT. Translation: CATSDQMTREAFF.

The genes are TRBV6-1 and TRBJ2-7; D gene unclear. The V gene's germline CDR1 is MNHNS and CDR2 SASEGT. With 3 bases removed from V and 3 bases from J, the gap between germline ends came to 9 bases. The CDR3 extends over 13 amino acids. In DNA form, the CDR3 reads TGTGCCAGCAGTGATCGTGGCGGCTACGAGCAGTACGTC. Protein sequence: CASSDRGGYEQYV.

This clone was detected only a few times. The V gene is TRBV9, the J gene TRBJ2-2, with TRBD1 matching 8 bases. Germline V gene sequence: CDR1 SGDLS, CDR2 YYNGEE. This CDR3 has 16 amino acids. J gave up 1 base and V 3 bases, and 5 bases lay outside the gene matches. CDR3 in DNA: TGTGCCAGCAGCGACTCCGGGACAGGGAACACCGGGGAGCTGTTTTTT. It yields the protein CASSDSGTGNTGELFF.